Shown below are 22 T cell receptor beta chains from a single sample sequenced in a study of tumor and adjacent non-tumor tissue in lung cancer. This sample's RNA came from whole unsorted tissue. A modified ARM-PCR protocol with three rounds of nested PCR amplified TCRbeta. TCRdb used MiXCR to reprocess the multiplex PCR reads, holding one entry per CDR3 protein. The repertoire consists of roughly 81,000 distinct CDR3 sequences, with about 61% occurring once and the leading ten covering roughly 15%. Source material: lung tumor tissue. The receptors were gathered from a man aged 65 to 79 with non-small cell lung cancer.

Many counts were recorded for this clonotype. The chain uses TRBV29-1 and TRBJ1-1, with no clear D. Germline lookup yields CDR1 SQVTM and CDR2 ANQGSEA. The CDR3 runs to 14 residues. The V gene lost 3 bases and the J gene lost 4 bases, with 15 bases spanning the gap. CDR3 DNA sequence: TGCAGCGTTGATGACTCTTTCTCGGGCACTGAAGCTTTCTTT. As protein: CSVDDSFSGTEAFF.

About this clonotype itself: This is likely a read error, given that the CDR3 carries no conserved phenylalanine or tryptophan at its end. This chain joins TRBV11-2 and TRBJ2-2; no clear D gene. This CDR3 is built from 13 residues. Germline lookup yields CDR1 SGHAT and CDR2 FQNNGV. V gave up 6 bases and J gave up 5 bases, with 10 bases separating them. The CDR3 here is CASSPHWTGELFL. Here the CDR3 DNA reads TGTGCCAGCAGTCCACACTGGACCGGGGAGCTGTTTTTA.

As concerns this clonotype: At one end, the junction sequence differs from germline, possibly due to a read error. The CDR3 reads CASSLATRQDTLYF. The CDR3 region has the DNA TGTGCCAGCAGCTTAGCCACCAGGCAAGATACCCTGTACTTC. The J gene is TRBJ2-5, the V gene TRBV11-1; D is unclear. Germline CDR1 and CDR2: SGHAT and FQDESV (reference sequence). CDR3 size: 14 residues.

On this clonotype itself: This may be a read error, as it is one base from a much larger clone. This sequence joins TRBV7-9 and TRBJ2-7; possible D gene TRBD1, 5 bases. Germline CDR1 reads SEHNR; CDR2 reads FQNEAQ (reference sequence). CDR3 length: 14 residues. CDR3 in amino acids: CTSSASQGLHEQYF. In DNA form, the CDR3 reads TGTACCAGCAGCGCAAGCCAGGGTCTCCACGAGCAGTACTTC.

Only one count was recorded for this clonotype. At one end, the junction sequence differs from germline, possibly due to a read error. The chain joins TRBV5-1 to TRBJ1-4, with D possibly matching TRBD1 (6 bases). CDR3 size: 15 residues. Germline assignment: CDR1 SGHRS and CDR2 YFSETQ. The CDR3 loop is CASSPNRAANEELFF. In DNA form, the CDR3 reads TGCGCCAGCAGCCCAAACAGGGCGGCTAATGAAGAACTGTTTTTT.

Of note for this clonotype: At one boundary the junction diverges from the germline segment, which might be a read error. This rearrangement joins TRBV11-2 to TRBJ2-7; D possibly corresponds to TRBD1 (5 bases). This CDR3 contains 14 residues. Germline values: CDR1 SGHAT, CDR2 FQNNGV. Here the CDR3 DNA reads TGTGTCAGCAACTTAGGAGACAGAAACTACGATCAGTACTTC. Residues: CVSNLGDRNYDQYF. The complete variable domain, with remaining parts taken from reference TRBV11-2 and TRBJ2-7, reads EAGVAQSPRYKIIEKRQSVAFWCNPISGHATLYWYQQILGQGPKLLIQFQNNGVVDDSQLPKDRFSAERLKGVDSTLKIQPAKLEDSAVYLCVSNLGDRNYDQYFGPGTRLTVT.

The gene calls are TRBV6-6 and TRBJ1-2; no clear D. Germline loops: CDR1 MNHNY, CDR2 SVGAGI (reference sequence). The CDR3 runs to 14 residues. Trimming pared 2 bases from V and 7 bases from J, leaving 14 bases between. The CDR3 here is CASSYASTNSGYTF. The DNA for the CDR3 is TGTGCCAGCAGTTACGCCAGTACGAACAGTGGCTACACCTTC.

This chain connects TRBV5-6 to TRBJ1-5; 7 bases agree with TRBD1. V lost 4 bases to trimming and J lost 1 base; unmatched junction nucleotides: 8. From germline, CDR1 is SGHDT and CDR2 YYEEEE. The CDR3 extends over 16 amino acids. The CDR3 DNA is TGTGCCAGCAGCACGGGGGCAGGGGGAAGCAATCAGCCCCAGCATTTT. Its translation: CASSTGAGGSNQPQHF.

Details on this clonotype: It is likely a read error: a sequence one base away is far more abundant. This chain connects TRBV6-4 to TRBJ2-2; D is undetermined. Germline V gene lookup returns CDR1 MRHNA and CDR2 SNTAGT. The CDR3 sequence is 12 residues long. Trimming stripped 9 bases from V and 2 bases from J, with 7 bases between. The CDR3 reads CARSTNTGELFF. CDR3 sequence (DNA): TGTGCCAGGTCTACCAACACCGGGGAGCTGTTTTTT.

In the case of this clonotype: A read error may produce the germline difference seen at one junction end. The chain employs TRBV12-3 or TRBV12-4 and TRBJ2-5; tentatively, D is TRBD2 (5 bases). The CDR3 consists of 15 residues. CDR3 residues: CASRPTTAGQVTQNF. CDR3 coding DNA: TGTGCCAGCAGACCGACAACGGCGGGTCAAGTGACCCAGAACTTC.

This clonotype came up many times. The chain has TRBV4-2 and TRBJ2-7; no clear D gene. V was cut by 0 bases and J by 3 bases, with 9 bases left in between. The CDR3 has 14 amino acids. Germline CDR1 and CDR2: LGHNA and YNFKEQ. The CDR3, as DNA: TGTGCCAGCAGCCAAGATCGATTAAGCTACGAGCAGTACTTC. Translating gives CASSQDRLSYEQYF.

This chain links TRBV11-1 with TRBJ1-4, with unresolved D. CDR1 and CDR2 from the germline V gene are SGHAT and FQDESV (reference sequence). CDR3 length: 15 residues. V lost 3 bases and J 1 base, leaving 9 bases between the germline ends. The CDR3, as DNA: TGTGCCAGCAGCTTGAACAGCGAAACTAATGAAAAACTGTTTTTT. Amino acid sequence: CASSLNSETNEKLFF.

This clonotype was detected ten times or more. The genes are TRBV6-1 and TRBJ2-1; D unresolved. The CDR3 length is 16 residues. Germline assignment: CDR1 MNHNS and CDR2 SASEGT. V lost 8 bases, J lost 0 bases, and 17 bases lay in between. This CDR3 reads CASSVQILSSYNEQFF. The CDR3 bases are TGTGCCAGCTCGGTACAGATCCTTAGCTCCTACAATGAGCAGTTCTTC.

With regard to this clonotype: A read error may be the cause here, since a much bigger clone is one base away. The CDR3 protein is CASSPRVRDRNNEQFF. The CDR3 DNA reads as TGTGCCAGCAGCCCCCGCGTGCGGGACAGAAACAATGAGCAGTTCTTC. The chain employs TRBV7-9 and TRBJ2-1, with D perhaps matching TRBD1 (7 bases). The CDR3 runs 16 residues. The V gene's germline CDR1 is SEHNR and CDR2 FQNEAQ (reference sequence). The germline V and J ends were trimmed by 5 bases and 5 bases, with 19 bases remaining between them.

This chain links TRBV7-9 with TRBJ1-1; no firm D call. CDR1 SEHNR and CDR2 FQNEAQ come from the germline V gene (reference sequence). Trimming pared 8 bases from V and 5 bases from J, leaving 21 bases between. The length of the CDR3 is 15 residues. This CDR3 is CASRLWSWVRTEAFF. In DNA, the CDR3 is TGTGCCAGCCGCCTATGGTCCTGGGTCAGGACTGAAGCTTTCTTT.

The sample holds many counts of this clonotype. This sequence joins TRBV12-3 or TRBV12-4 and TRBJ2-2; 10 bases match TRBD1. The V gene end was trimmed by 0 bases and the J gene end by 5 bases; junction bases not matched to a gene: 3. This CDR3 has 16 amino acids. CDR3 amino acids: CASSLASGQGTGELFF. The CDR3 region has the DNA TGTGCCAGCAGTTTAGCTTCGGGACAGGGGACCGGGGAGCTGTTTTTT.

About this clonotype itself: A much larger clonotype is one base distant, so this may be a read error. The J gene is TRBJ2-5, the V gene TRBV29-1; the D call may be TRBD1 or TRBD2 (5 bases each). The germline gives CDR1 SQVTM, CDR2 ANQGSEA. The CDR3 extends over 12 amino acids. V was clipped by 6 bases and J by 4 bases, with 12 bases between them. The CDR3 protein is CSVAAGAETQYF. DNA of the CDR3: TGCAGCGTGGCGGCCGGGGCAGAGACCCAGTACTTC.

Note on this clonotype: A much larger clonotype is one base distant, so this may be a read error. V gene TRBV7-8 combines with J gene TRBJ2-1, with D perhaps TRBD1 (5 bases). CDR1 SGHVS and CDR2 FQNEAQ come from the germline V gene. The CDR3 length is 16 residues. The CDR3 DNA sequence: TGTGCCAGCAGCTTAGAAGGCAGGGCCAACCACAATAAGCAGTTCTTC. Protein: CASSLEGRANHNKQFF.

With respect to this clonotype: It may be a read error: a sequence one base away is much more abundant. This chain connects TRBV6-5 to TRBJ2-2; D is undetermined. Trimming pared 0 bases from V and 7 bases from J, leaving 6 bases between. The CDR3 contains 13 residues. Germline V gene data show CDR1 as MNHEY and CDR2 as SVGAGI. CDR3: CASSYSECGELFF. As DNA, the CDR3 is TGTGCCAGCAGTTACTCGGAGTGCGGGGAGCTGTTTTTT.

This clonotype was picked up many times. The DNA of the CDR3 is TGTGCCAGCAGTGGACTAGCGGGAGGCGCCTACGAGCAGTACTTC. Its protein is CASSGLAGGAYEQYF. The chain combines TRBV6-1 with TRBJ2-7, with 13 bases identical to TRBD2. The CDR3 sequence is 15 residues long. With 4 bases clipped from V and 2 bases from J, the junction kept 2 bases outside the gene matches. CDR1 is MNHNS, CDR2 SASEGT, per germline.

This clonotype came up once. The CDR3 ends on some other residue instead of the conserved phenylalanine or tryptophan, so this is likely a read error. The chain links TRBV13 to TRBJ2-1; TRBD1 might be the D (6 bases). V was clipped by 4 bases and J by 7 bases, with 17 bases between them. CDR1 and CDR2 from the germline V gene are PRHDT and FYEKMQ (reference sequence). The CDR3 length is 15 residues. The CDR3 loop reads CASSYRGGNYNEQFY. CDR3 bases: TGTGCCAGCAGCTATCGAGGGGGTAACTATAATGAGCAGTTCTAC.

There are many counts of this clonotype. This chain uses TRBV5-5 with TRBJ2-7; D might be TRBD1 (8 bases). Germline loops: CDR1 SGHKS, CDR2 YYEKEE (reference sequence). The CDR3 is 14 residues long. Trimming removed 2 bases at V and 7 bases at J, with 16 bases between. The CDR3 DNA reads TGTGCCAGCAGCTTATATGAGCGGGACAGGGAGCAGTACTTC. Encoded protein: CASSLYERDREQYF.